The 4 T cell receptor beta chains presented below share a single source sample, sequenced in a study of regulatory and conventional T cells in RAG deficiency. Using immunoSEQ multiplex PCR, the repertoire was profiled, and TCRdb retains in-frame clones only, with some absent. Among about 6,700 clones listed, roughly 78% were seen once. These data also featured in a second study, about regulatory T cells. That report adds: The primer mix had 52 TRBV and 13 TRBJ primers.

The sequencing input was CD8+ T cells sorted from blood. The receptors were sampled from a human donor in good health.

A remark on this clone: Other DNA sequences in this specimen translate into the identical CDR3. V gene TRBV9 combines with J gene TRBJ2-3, with 11 bases matching TRBD2. V was clipped by 3 bases and J by 0 bases; unmatched bases: 3. From germline, CDR1 is SGDLS and CDR2 YYNGEE. This CDR3 region has 16 residues. CDR3 in amino acids: CASSGLAGGSTDTQYF. In nucleotides, the CDR3 is TGTGCCAGCAGCGGATTAGCGGGGGGGAGCACAGATACGCAGTATTTT.

The CDR3 bases are TGTGCCAGCAGCTCCCCGGGGTACAATGAGCAGTTCTTC. This encodes CASSSPGYNEQFF. This chain links TRBV7-9 with TRBJ2-1, with D possibly TRBD2 on 5 matching bases. This CDR3 spans 13 amino acids. The germline gives CDR1 SEHNR, CDR2 FQNEAQ (reference sequence). Trimming cost V 4 bases and J 4 bases, with 8 bases left between them. Together with reference TRBV7-9 and TRBJ2-1, the CDR3 gives the full variable domain: DTGVSQNPRHKITKRGQNVTFRCDPISEHNRLYWYRQTLGQGPEFLTYFQNEAQLEKSRLLSDRFSAERPKGSFSTLEIQRTEQGDSAMYLCASSSPGYNEQFFGPGTRLTVL.

This clone was picked up a small number of times. This chain joins TRBV19 and TRBJ2-7; D uncertain. CDR3 length: 15 residues. The germline gives CDR1 LNHDA, CDR2 SQIVND (reference sequence). V lost 6 bases to trimming and J lost 0 bases, with 15 bases between them. DNA of the CDR3: TGTGCCAGTAGGGATGGACCGTCACCCTCCTACGAGCAGTACTTC. Its translation: CASRDGPSPSYEQYF. The full variable domain, in which reference TRBV19 and TRBJ2-7 provide the parts outside the CDR3, is DGGITQSPKYLFRKEGQNVTLSCEQNLNHDAMYWYRQDPGQGLRLIYYSQIVNDFQKGDIAEGYSVSREKKESFPLTVTSAQKNPTAFYLCASRDGPSPSYEQYFGPGTRLTVT.

CDR3 amino acids: CASSEADSSYNEQFF. As DNA, the CDR3 is TGTGCCAGCAGCGAGGCGGATAGCTCCTACAATGAGCAGTTCTTC. The chain carries TRBV9 and TRBJ2-1; D is uncertain. In germline, CDR1 is SGDLS, CDR2 YYNGEE. The CDR3 contains 15 residues. V lost 3 bases and J lost 0, with 10 bases in between.